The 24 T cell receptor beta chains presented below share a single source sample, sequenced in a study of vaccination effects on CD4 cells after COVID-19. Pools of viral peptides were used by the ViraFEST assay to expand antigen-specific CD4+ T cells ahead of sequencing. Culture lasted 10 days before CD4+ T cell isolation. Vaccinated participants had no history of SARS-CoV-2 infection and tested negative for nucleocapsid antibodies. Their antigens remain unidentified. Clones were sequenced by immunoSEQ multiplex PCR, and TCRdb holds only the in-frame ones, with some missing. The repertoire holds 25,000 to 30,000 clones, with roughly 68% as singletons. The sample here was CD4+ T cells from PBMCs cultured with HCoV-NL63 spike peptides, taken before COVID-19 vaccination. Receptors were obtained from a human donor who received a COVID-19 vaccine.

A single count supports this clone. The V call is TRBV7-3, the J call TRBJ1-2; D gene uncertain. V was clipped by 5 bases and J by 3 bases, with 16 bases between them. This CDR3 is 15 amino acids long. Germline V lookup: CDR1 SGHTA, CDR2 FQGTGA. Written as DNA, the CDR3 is TGTGCCAGCAGCCCCCGGTGGGAAGGGCACTATGGCTACACCTTC. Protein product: CASSPRWEGHYGYTF.

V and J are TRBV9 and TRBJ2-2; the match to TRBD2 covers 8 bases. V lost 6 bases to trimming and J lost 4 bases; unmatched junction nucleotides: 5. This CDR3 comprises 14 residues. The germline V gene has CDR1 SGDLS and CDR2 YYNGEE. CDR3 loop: CASKREGSTGELFF. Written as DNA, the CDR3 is TGTGCCAGCAAACGGGAGGGCAGCACCGGGGAGCTGTTTTTT.

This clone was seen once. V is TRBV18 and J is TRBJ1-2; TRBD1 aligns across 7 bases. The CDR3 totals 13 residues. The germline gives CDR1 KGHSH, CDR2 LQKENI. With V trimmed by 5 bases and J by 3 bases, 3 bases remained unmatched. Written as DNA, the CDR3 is TGTGCCAGCTCAACCGGGACAGACTATGGCTACACCTTC. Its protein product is CASSTGTDYGYTF.

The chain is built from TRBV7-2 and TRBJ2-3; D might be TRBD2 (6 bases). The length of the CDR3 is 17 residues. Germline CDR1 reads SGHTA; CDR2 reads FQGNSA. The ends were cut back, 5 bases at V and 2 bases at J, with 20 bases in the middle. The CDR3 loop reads CASSGRGRTTLTDTQYF. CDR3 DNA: TGTGCCAGCAGCGGGCGAGGTAGGACTACTCTCACAGATACGCAGTATTTT.

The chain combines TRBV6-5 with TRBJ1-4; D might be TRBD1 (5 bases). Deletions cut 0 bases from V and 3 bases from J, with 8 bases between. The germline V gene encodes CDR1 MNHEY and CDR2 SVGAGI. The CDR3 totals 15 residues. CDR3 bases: TGTGCCAGCAGTTACTCCGGGGGAGCTAATGAAAAACTGTTTTTT. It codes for CASSYSGGANEKLFF.

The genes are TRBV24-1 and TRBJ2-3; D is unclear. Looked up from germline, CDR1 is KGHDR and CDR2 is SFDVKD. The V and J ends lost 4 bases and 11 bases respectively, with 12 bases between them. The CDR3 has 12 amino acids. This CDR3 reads CATSDPLNQQYF. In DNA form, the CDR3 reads TGTGCCACCAGTGACCCCCTGAACCAGCAGTATTTT.

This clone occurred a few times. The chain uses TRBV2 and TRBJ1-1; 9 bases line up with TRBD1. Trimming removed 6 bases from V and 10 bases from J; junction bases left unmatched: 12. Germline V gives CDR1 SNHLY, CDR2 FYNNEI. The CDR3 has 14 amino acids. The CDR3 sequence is CASRPTPGTGLAFF. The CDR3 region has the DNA TGTGCCAGCAGGCCTACACCCGGGACAGGGCTAGCTTTCTTT.

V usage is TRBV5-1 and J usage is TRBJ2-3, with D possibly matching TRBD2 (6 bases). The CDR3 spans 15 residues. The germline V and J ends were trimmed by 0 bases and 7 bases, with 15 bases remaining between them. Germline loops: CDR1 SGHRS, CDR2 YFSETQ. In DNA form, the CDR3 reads TGCGCCAGCAGCTTGGTCAACCAGGAGGGAAATACGCAGTATTTT. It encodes CASSLVNQEGNTQYF.

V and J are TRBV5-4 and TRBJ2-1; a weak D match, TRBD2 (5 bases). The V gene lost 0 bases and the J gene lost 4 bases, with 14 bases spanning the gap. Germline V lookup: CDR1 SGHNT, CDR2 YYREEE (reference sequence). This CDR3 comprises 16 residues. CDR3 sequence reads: CASSLAAGPGYNEQFF. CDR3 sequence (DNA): TGTGCCAGCAGCTTGGCTGCGGGCCCGGGGTACAATGAGCAGTTCTTC.

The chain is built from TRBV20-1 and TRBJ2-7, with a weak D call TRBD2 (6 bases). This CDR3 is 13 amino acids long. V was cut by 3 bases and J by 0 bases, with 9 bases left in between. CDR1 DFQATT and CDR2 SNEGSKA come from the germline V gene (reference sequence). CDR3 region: CSASVGGSYEQYF. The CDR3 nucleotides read TGCAGTGCTAGTGTGGGGGGCTCCTACGAGCAGTACTTC.

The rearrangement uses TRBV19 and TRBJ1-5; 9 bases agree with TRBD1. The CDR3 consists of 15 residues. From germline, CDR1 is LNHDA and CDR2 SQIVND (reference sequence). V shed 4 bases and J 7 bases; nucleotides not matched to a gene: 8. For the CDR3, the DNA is TGTGCCAGTAGTAAGGCACAGGGGGCAAACCAGCCCCAGCATTTT. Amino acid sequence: CASSKAQGANQPQHF.

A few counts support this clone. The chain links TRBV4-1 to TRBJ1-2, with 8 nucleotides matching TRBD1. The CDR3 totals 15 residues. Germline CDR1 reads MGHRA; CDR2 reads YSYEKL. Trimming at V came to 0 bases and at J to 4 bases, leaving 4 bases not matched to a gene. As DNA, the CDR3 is TGCGCCAGCAGCCAAGATGGGACAGGCCTCTATGGCTACACCTTC. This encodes CASSQDGTGLYGYTF.

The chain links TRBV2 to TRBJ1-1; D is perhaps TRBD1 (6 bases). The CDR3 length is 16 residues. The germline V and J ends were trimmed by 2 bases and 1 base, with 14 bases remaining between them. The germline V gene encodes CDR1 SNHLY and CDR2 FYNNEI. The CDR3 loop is CASSEWAGAPNTEAFF. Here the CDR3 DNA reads TGTGCCAGCAGTGAATGGGCAGGGGCGCCGAACACTGAAGCTTTCTTT.

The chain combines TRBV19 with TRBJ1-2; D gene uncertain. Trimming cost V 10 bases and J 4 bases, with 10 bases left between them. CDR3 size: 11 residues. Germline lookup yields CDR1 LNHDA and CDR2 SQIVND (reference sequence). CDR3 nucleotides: TGTGCCACCCAGCAATCCTATGGCTACACCTTC. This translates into CATQQSYGYTF.

CDR3 sequence: CASRGDRGGSYEQYF. The CDR3 DNA is TGTGCCAGCAGAGGAGACAGGGGAGGTTCCTACGAGCAGTACTTC. V usage is TRBV2 and J usage is TRBJ2-7; 8 nucleotides align to TRBD1. V shed 6 bases and J 1 base; nucleotides not matched to a gene: 8. Germline-derived CDR1 and CDR2 are SNHLY and FYNNEI. This CDR3 contains 15 residues.

The CDR3 spells CASSRSVGEQFF. The CDR3 nucleotides are TGTGCCAGCAGCCGCTCGGTGGGTGAGCAGTTCTTC. The V gene is TRBV12-3 or TRBV12-4, the J gene TRBJ2-1; unclear D gene. The CDR3 spans 12 residues. V was shortened by 6 bases and J by 9 bases, with 12 bases between the two germline ends.

The chain's CDR3 is CASSSSGTGVFGYTF. The CDR3, as DNA: TGTGCCAGCAGCTCCTCCGGGACAGGGGTTTTTGGCTACACCTTC. The gene calls are TRBV7-2 and TRBJ1-2; TRBD1 agrees at 10 bases. CDR3 length: 15 amino acids. CDR1 SGHTA and CDR2 FQGNSA come from the germline V gene. With 4 bases clipped from V and 7 bases from J, the junction kept 9 bases outside the gene matches.

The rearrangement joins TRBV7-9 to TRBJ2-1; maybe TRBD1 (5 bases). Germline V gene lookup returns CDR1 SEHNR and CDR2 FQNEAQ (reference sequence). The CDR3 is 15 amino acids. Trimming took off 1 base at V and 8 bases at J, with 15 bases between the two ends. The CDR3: CASSLEDKGYHEQFF. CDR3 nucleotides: TGTGCCAGCAGCTTAGAGGACAAGGGATACCATGAGCAGTTCTTC. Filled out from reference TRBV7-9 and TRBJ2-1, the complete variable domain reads DTGVSQNPRHKITKRGQNVTFRCDPISEHNRLYWYRQTLGQGPEFLTYFQNEAQLEKSRLLSDRFSAERPKGSFSTLEIQRTEQGDSAMYLCASSLEDKGYHEQFFGPGTRLTVL.

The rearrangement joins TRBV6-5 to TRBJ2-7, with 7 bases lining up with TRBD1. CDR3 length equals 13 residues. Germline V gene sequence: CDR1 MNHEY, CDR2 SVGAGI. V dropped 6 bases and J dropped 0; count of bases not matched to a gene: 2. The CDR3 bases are TGTGCCAGCAGCCGGACAGGCTCCTACGAGCAGTACTTC. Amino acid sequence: CASSRTGSYEQYF.

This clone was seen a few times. CDR3 in DNA: TGTGCCAGCAGCAGAATCGGGGGTAGCTCCTACGAGCAGTACTTC. Amino acids: CASSRIGGSSYEQYF. V gene TRBV27 combines with J gene TRBJ2-7; D perhaps matches TRBD2 (6 bases). This CDR3 is 15 amino acids long. Germline V gives CDR1 MNHEY, CDR2 SMNVEV (reference sequence). V was pared by 6 bases and J by 0 bases, with 15 bases between.

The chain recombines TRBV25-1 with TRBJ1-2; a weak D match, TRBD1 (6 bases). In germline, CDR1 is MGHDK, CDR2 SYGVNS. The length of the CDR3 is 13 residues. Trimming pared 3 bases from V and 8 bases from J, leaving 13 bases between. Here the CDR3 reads CASSEEYRDGYTF. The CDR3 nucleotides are TGTGCCAGCAGTGAGGAATACAGGGACGGCTACACCTTC.

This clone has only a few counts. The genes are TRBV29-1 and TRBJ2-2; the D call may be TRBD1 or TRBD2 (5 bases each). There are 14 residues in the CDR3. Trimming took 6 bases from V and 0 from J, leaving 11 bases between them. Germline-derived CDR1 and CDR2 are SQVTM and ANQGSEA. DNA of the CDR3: TGCAGCGTGGTCAGGGAGTCGAACACCGGGGAGCTGTTTTTT. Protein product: CSVVRESNTGELFF.

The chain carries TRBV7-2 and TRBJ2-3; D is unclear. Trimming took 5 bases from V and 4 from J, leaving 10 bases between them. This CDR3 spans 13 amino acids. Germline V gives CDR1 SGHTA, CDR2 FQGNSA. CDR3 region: CASSVKVADTQYF. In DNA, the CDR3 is TGTGCCAGCAGCGTTAAGGTCGCAGATACGCAGTATTTT.

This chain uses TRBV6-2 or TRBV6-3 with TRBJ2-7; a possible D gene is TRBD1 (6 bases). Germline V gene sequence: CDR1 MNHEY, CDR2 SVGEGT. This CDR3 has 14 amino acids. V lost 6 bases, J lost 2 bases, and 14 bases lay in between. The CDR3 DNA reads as TGTGCCAGCAGCCCCGGGACACCAACCTACGAGCAGTACTTC. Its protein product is CASSPGTPTYEQYF.